Shown below are 24 T cell receptor beta chains from a single sample sequenced in a study of identical twins (dated by TCRdb to the mid-2010s). Library preparation was by 5' RACE. The reads were generated on an Illumina HiSeq 2000. TCRdb reprocessed the public reads (quality trimming at Q25 with fastp, clone calling with MiXCR) and kept in-frame beta chains. Every distinct CDR3 protein forms one entry, paired with its most common genes and DNA. This sample is represented by 200,000 to 250,000 distinct CDR3 sequences; roughly an eighth of them were singletons. 7% to 9% of the sample is held by the ten biggest clonotypes. The specimen sequenced was memory (CD45RO+) T cells sorted from blood. What this sample's cell subset or site label stands for: CD45RO+ enriched T cells. The receptors were gathered from a woman aged 18-29 years in good health.

This clonotype was detected a few times. This rearrangement joins TRBV12-3 or TRBV12-4 to TRBJ1-1, with 9 bases that match TRBD1. Unmatched junction bases numbered 4, after V lost 3 bases and J lost 8 bases. The length of the CDR3 is 13 residues. CDR3 nucleotides: TGTGCCAGCAGTTTCAGGGACAGGGCCGAAGCTTTCTTT. It codes for CASSFRDRAEAFF.

V gene TRBV3-1 combines with J gene TRBJ2-7; D ambiguous. The V and J ends lost 2 bases and 5 bases respectively, with 10 bases between them. CDR3 length: 13 amino acids. Germline V lookup: CDR1 LGHDT, CDR2 YNNKEL (reference sequence). This CDR3 reads CASSQNRLNEQYF. As DNA, the CDR3 is TGTGCCAGCAGCCAAAACAGACTTAACGAGCAGTACTTC.

J is TRBJ2-1 and V is TRBV20-1, with D possibly TRBD1 on 5 matching bases. Germline CDR1 is DFQATT and CDR2 is SNEGSKA (reference sequence). V was cut by 0 bases and J by 4 bases, with 13 bases left in between. The CDR3 has 15 residues. The CDR3 sequence: CSARDRRRGYNEQFF. DNA of the CDR3: TGCAGTGCTAGAGATAGAAGAAGGGGATACAATGAGCAGTTCTTC.

This chain uses TRBV18 with TRBJ2-1; D tentatively reads TRBD1 or TRBD2 (6 bases each). Trimming shortened V by 5 bases and J by 5 bases, and 13 bases separated the two germline ends. The CDR3 is 14 residues long. CDR1 is KGHSH and CDR2 is LQKENI in the germline V gene. CDR3 loop: CASSKGGFDNEQFF. The CDR3 DNA reads TGTGCCAGCTCAAAGGGGGGCTTTGACAATGAGCAGTTCTTC.

This clonotype was recorded a few times. The CDR3: CASSFGAGGLQETQYF. The CDR3 DNA reads as TGCGCCAGCAGCTTCGGCGCGGGAGGCCTCCAAGAGACCCAGTACTTC. The rearrangement joins TRBV5-1 to TRBJ2-5, with 8 nucleotides matching TRBD2. V lost 2 bases and J lost 1; bases outside the gene matches: 7. The CDR3 has 16 residues. Germline V CDR1 and CDR2: SGHRS, YFSETQ.

The chain has TRBV7-2 and TRBJ1-1; D might be TRBD1 (5 bases). Germline CDR1 SGHTA, CDR2 FQGNSA. Trimming removed 5 bases from V and 7 bases from J, with 11 bases in between. CDR3 size: 12 residues. CDR3 DNA: TGTGCCAGCAGCCTCCGGAGGGGTGAAGCTTTCTTT. This sequence encodes CASSLRRGEAFF.

Many counts were recorded for this clonotype. The chain combines TRBV6-4 with TRBJ1-1, with D hard to call. Trimming removed 5 bases from V and 0 bases from J, with 7 bases in between. Looked up from germline, CDR1 is MRHNA and CDR2 is SNTAGT. The CDR3 has 13 amino acids. CDR3 in amino acids: CASSTQVNTEAFF. Written as DNA, the CDR3 is TGTGCCAGCAGTACCCAGGTGAACACTGAAGCTTTCTTT.

The V gene is TRBV11-2, the J gene TRBJ2-7, with 13 bases aligning to TRBD2. Germline CDR1 is SGHAT and CDR2 is FQNNGV. The CDR3 runs 16 residues. J lost 4 bases, V lost 4 bases, and 7 bases had no gene match. Here the CDR3 DNA reads TGTGCCAGCAGCTCCAGACTAGCGGGGGGACGATACGAGCAGTACTTC. This sequence encodes CASSSRLAGGRYEQYF. Drawing the rest from reference TRBV11-2 and TRBJ2-7, the complete variable domain is EAGVAQSPRYKIIEKRQSVAFWCNPISGHATLYWYQQILGQGPKLLIQFQNNGVVDDSQLPKDRFSAERLKGVDSTLKIQPAKLEDSAVYLCASSSRLAGGRYEQYFGPGTRLTVT.

The rearrangement joins TRBV2 to TRBJ1-1; D is ambiguous. This CDR3 has 13 residues. CDR1 SNHLY and CDR2 FYNNEI come from the germline V gene. With 6 bases removed from V and 0 bases from J, the gap between germline ends came to 8 bases. The CDR3 nucleotides are TGTGCCAGCAGGAACGGGATGAACACTGAAGCTTTCTTT. Translating it yields CASRNGMNTEAFF.

The table lists this clonotype with a few counts. V is TRBV5-5 and J is TRBJ2-2, with TRBD2 matching over 10 bases. This CDR3 has 17 amino acids. Germline CDR1 and CDR2: SGHKS and YYEKEE (reference sequence). The J segment lost 5 bases and the V segment lost 4 bases, leaving 11 bases of the junction unmatched. This chain's CDR3 is CASSPLLAGVYTGELFF. DNA of the CDR3: TGTGCCAGCAGCCCCTTGCTAGCGGGAGTCTATACCGGGGAGCTGTTTTTT.

V gene TRBV18 combines with J gene TRBJ2-1; the D is unclear. The V end lost 3 bases, the J end lost 7 bases, and 13 bases lay between the germline ends. This CDR3 spans 14 amino acids. Germline values: CDR1 KGHSH, CDR2 LQKENI. The CDR3 region is CASSPWLKPNEQFF. In nucleotides, the CDR3 is TGTGCCAGCTCACCGTGGCTGAAACCTAATGAGCAGTTCTTC.

This clonotype was detected a few times. This rearrangement joins TRBV30 to TRBJ2-1, with 13 bases lining up with TRBD2. This CDR3 has 15 residues. The V and J ends lost 5 bases and 5 bases, in that order; junction bases with no gene match: 6. Germline-derived CDR1 and CDR2 are GTSNPN and SVGIG (reference sequence). The CDR3 DNA is TGTGCCTGGGGATCCGGGACTAGCGGGAACAATGAGCAGTTCTTC. It encodes CAWGSGTSGNNEQFF.

This clonotype came up a few times. The rearrangement joins TRBV14 to TRBJ2-6; 9 nucleotides agree with TRBD1. With V trimmed by 4 bases and J by 4 bases, 11 bases remained unmatched. Germline V gene data show CDR1 as SGHDN and CDR2 as FVKESK. The CDR3 has 18 amino acids. The CDR3 nucleotides read TGTGCCAGCAGCCGAGCCGGGACAGGGAGACGAGGGGCCAACGTCCTGACTTTC. Its protein product is CASSRAGTGRRGANVLTF. Variable domain in full (rest from reference TRBV14 and TRBJ2-6): EAGVTQFPSHSVIEKGQTVTLRCDPISGHDNLYWYRRVMGKEIKFLLHFVKESKQDESGMPNNRFLAERTGGTYSTLKVQPAELEDSGVYFCASSRAGTGRRGANVLTFGAGSRLTVL.

The chain joins TRBV5-4 to TRBJ1-2; D possibly corresponds to TRBD1 (5 bases). V was trimmed by 0 bases and J by 8 bases, leaving 11 bases between them. The CDR3 has 13 amino acids. CDR1 is SGHNT, CDR2 YYREEE, per germline (reference sequence). CDR3 in DNA: TGTGCCAGCAGCTTGGAGGGGATAGGGGGCTACACCTTC. It encodes CASSLEGIGGYTF. The entire variable domain, with the rest obtained from reference TRBV5-4 and TRBJ1-2, is as follows: ETGVTQSPTHLIKTRGQQVTLRCSSQSGHNTVSWYQQALGQGPQFIFQYYREEENGRGNFPPRFSGLQFPNYSSELNVNALELDDSALYLCASSLEGIGGYTFGSGTRLTVV.

The V and J genes are TRBV5-1 and TRBJ2-2; D gene unclear. The germline V gene has CDR1 SGHRS and CDR2 YFSETQ. The CDR3 consists of 14 residues. Trimming took off 0 bases at V and 6 bases at J, with 9 bases between the two ends. CDR3 DNA sequence: TGCGCCAGCAGCTTGGGAGCCGAGGCCGGGGAGCTGTTTTTT. Translation gives CASSLGAEAGELFF.

The chain has TRBV6-1 and TRBJ1-1; maybe TRBD1 (6 bases). This CDR3 spans 14 amino acids. V was trimmed by 6 bases and J by 1 base, leaving 12 bases between them. Germline V CDR1 and CDR2: MNHNS, SASEGT. CDR3 sequence reads: CASRPPGANTEAFF. DNA for the CDR3: TGTGCCAGCAGACCCCCGGGGGCGAACACTGAAGCTTTCTTT.

This chain links TRBV7-9 with TRBJ2-3; tentative D call: TRBD2 (5 bases). CDR1 and CDR2 from the germline V gene are SEHNR and FQNEAQ (reference sequence). This CDR3 spans 15 amino acids. V lost 8 bases, J lost 0 bases, and 15 bases lay in between. CDR3 coding DNA: TGTGCCAGCCTTATTGGCGGGCTAAGCACAGATACGCAGTATTTT. Translation gives CASLIGGLSTDTQYF.

In this sample, this clonotype turned up a few times. The chain joins TRBV30 to TRBJ2-2; the D is unclear. Looked up from germline, CDR1 is GTSNPN and CDR2 is SVGIG (reference sequence). The V end was cut by 4 bases, the J end by 1 base, with 4 bases between. The CDR3 has 12 residues. The CDR3 is CAWTRNTGELFF. CDR3 DNA: TGTGCCTGGACCCGGAACACCGGGGAGCTGTTTTTT.

The rearrangement uses TRBV6-1 and TRBJ1-5; D is ambiguous. Germline-derived CDR1 and CDR2 are MNHNS and SASEGT. The CDR3 spans 17 residues. V was shortened by 2 bases and J by 7 bases, with 21 bases between the two germline ends. CDR3 sequence: CASSERFGPQRLQPQHF. CDR3 DNA sequence: TGTGCCAGCAGTGAAAGGTTTGGTCCCCAGAGGTTACAGCCCCAGCATTTT.

This clonotype was seen more than once but under ten times. The chain is built from TRBV6-5 and TRBJ2-1, with D perhaps assigned TRBD1 or TRBD2 (5 bases each). With 5 bases removed from V and 3 bases from J, the gap between germline ends came to 23 bases. The CDR3 loop spans 18 amino acids. Per germline, CDR1 MNHEY and CDR2 SVGAGI. The CDR3 spells CASSPNYYGDPDYNEQFF. The CDR3 DNA reads as TGTGCCAGCAGTCCTAACTACTACGGGGACCCGGACTACAATGAGCAGTTCTTC.

The rearrangement links TRBV19 to TRBJ1-4; D is uncertain. With 4 bases removed from V and 5 bases from J, the gap between germline ends came to 14 bases. The CDR3 covers 15 residues. The germline V gene has CDR1 LNHDA and CDR2 SQIVND (reference sequence). The CDR3 coding sequence is TGTGCCAGTAGTACACGGGTCGGCGACAATGAAAAACTGTTTTTT. The encoded protein is CASSTRVGDNEKLFF.

This clonotype turned up a few times. The rearrangement uses TRBV5-1 and TRBJ1-1; D not resolved. The CDR3 totals 13 residues. Deletions cut 6 bases from V and 4 bases from J, with 13 bases between. Germline assignment: CDR1 SGHRS and CDR2 YFSETQ. The CDR3 protein is CASKIDPGTEAFF. In DNA form, the CDR3 reads TGCGCCAGCAAGATAGACCCAGGCACTGAAGCTTTCTTT.

The chain couples TRBV11-3 to TRBJ2-1; D call uncertain. The length of the CDR3 is 13 residues. The germline gives CDR1 SGHNT, CDR2 YENEEA. Trimming stripped 5 bases from V and 4 bases from J, with 9 bases between. The CDR3 bases are TGTGCCAGCAGCCGCGGTCAATACAATGAGCAGTTCTTC. Translating gives CASSRGQYNEQFF.

This clonotype came up a few times. The chain recombines TRBV4-3 with TRBJ2-2; D may be TRBD2 (5 bases). From germline, CDR1 is LGHNA and CDR2 YSLEER. Between the trimmed V and J ends, which lost 0 bases and 1 base, there was a span of 9 bases. There are 16 residues in the CDR3. The DNA of the CDR3 is TGCGCCAGCAGCCAAGATTATGGGAGGAACACCGGGGAGCTGTTTTTT. It translates to CASSQDYGRNTGELFF.